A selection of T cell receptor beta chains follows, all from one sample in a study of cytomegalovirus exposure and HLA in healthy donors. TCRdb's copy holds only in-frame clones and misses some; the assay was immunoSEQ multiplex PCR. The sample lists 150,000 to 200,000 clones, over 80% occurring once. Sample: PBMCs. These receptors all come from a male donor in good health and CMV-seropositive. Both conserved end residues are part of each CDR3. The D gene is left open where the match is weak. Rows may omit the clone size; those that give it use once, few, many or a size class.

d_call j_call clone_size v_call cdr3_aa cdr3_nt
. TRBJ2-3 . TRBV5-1 CASSYRGGGTDTQYF TGCGCCAGCAGCTATAGAGGGGGAGGCACAGATACGCAGTATTTT
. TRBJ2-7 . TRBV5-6 CASSLTSIETYEQYF TGTGCCAGCAGCTTGACTAGTATTGAGACCTACGAGCAGTACTTC
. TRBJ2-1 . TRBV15 CATSGGTLNDNEQFF TGTGCCACCAGCGGCGGGACTCTAAATGACAATGAGCAGTTCTTC
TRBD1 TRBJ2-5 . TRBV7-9 CASSFTGAETQYF TGTGCCAGCAGCTTCACAGGGGCTGAGACCCAGTACTTC
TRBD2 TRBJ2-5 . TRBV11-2 CASSSLKRDLGETQYF TGTGCCAGCAGCTCCCTCAAGCGGGACCTAGGAGAGACCCAGTACTTC
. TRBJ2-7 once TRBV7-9 CSSSLVSSFYEQYF TGTTCCAGCAGCTTAGTATCCTCGTTCTACGAGCAGTACTTC
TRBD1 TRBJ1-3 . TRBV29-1 CSVGAPGTGGNTIYF TGCAGCGTTGGTGCCCCCGGGACAGGGGGAAACACCATATATTTT
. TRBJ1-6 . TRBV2 CASNSYGSYNSPLHF TGTGCCAGCAATTCGTACGGGTCCTATAATTCACCCCTCCACTTT
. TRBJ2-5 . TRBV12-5 CASGSSTSQETQYF TGTGCTAGTGGGTCCAGTACTAGCCAAGAGACCCAGTACTTC
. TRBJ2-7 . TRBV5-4 CASSLGSRNAYEQYF TGTGCCAGCAGCTTGGGTTCGCGAAACGCCTACGAGCAGTACTTC
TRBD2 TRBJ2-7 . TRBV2 CASKGVSSGRQYF TGTGCCAGCAAAGGGGTTTCTAGCGGGCGGCAGTACTTC
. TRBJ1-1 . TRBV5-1 CASSVIGRGTEAFF TGCGCCAGCAGTGTGATTGGGAGAGGGACTGAAGCTTTCTTT
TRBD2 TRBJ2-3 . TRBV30 CAWSHGGRGTDTQYF TGTGCCTGGAGTCACGGCGGGAGGGGGACAGATACGCAGTATTTT
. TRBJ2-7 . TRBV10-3 CAVSTGRAKGPYEQYF TGTGCCGTCTCGACGGGAAGAGCAAAGGGCCCCTACGAGCAGTACTTC
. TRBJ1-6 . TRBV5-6 CASSLGGVAYNSPLHF TGTGCCAGCAGCTTGGGGGGGGTCGCCTATAATTCACCCCTCCACTTT
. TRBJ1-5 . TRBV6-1 CASSLGENQPQHF TGTGCCAGCAGTCTCGGGGAAAATCAGCCCCAGCATTTT
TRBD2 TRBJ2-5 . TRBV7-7 CASSPGGTQYF TGTGCTAGCAGCCCGGGGGGGACCCAGTACTTC
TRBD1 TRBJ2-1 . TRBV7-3 CASSRDRGWNEQFF TGTGCCAGCAGTCGGGACAGGGGGTGGAATGAGCAGTTCTTC
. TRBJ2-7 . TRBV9 CASSSGAGAGEQYF TGTGCCAGCAGCTCAGGGGCGGGAGCGGGGGAGCAGTACTTC
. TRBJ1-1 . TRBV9 CASSVGRGMFTEAFF TGTGCCAGCAGCGTAGGCCGGGGGATGTTCACTGAAGCTTTCTTT
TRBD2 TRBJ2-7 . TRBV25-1 CASSEEIAGAYEQYF TGTGCCAGCAGTGAAGAGATAGCGGGAGCCTACGAGCAGTACTTC
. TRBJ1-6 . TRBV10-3 CAISVQGRARNSPLHF TGTGCCATCAGTGTGCAAGGGAGGGCCCGTAATTCACCCCTCCACTTT
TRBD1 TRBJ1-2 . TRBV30 CAWIPFDRVEWDYTF TGTGCCTGGATCCCCTTCGACAGGGTGGAATGGGACTACACCTTC
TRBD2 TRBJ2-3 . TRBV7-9 CASSLVTSGSDTQYF TGTGCCAGCAGCTTAGTTACTAGCGGGTCAGATACGCAGTATTTT
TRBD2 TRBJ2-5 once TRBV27 CASRQAGGPGRETQYF TGTGCCAGCAGACAAGCGGGAGGCCCCGGGAGAGAGACCCAGTACTTC
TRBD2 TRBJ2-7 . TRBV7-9 CSSSRLAVVYEQYF TGTTCCAGCAGCCGACTAGCGGTCGTCTACGAGCAGTACTTC
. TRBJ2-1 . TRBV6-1 CASSGDRQWVASNEQFF TGTGCCAGCAGTGGCGACAGGCAGTGGGTGGCCTCGAATGAGCAGTTCTTC
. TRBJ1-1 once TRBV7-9 CASSPRALNTEAFF TGTGCCAGCAGCCCGAGGGCTTTGAACACTGAAGCTTTCTTT
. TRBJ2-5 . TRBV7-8 CASSSATSYGTQYF TGTGCCAGCAGCTCCGCGACTAGTTACGGGACCCAGTACTTC
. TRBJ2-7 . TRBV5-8 CASRSQLASYEQYF TGTGCCAGCAGGTCCCAACTAGCTTCCTACGAGCAGTACTTC